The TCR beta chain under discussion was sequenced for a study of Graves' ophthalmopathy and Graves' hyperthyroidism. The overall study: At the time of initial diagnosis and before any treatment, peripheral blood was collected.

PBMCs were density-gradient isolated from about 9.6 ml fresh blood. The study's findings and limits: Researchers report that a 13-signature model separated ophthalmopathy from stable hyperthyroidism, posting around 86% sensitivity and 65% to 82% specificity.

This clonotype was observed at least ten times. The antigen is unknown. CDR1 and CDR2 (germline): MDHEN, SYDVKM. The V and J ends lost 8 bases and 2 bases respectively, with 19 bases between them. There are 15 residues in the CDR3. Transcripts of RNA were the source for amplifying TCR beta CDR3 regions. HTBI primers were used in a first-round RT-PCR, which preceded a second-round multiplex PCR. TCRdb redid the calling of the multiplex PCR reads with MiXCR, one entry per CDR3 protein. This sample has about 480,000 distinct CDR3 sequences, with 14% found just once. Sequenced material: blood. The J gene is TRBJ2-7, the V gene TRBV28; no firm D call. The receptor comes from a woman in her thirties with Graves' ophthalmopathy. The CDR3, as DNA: TGTGCCAGCGGCGCCTTATCGGACCGAGCCTACGAGCAGTACTTC. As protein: CASGALSDRAYEQYF.